The rows below give T cell receptor beta chains drawn from one sample of a study of molecular identifiers for immune sequencing clone quantification. MiXCR, applied by TCRdb to the PCR reads, yields one record per CDR3 protein. The sample gives tens of thousands of distinct CDR3 sequences, about 20% of which show up once; more than 1.2% is in the top ten. Source material: naive CD8+ T cells from blood, with Jurkat cell RNA spiked in. The receptors shown here come from a human donor in good health. Some libraries in this study had Jurkat cell RNA spiked in. Both conserved end residues are part of each CDR3. Fields, in order: J gene, V gene, clone size, D gene, CDR3 protein, CDR3 DNA. The D gene is left open where the match is weak. Clone size is shown for a subset of rows, as once, few, many or a class of expanded clone.

j_gene: TRBJ1-5; v_gene: TRBV19; abundance: many; d_gene: -; CDR3aa: CASSIDLGYSNQPQHF; CDR3nt: TGTGCCAGTAGTATAGATCTGGGATATAGCAATCAGCCCCAGCATTTT
j_gene: TRBJ2-5; v_gene: TRBV12-3/TRBV12-4; abundance: -; d_gene: -; CDR3aa: CASSQWAREGTQYF; CDR3nt: TGTGCCAGCAGCCAATGGGCCAGGGAAGGGACCCAGTACTTC
j_gene: TRBJ1-2; v_gene: TRBV7-9; abundance: -; d_gene: -; CDR3aa: CASQTLGTGYTF; CDR3nt: TGTGCCAGTCAGACGTTGGGGACTGGCTACACCTTC
j_gene: TRBJ2-7; v_gene: TRBV4-1; abundance: many; d_gene: -; CDR3aa: CASSQGSEQYF; CDR3nt: TGCGCCAGCAGCCAAGGGTCCGAGCAGTACTTC
j_gene: TRBJ1-3; v_gene: TRBV19; abundance: -; d_gene: -; CDR3aa: CASSIAPGAGDTIYF; CDR3nt: TGTGCCAGTAGTATAGCGCCAGGGGCTGGAGACACCATATATTTT
j_gene: TRBJ2-7; v_gene: TRBV27; abundance: many; d_gene: TRBD2; CDR3aa: CASSPLKAGGVDEQYF; CDR3nt: TGTGCCAGCAGCCCCCTCAAGGCGGGAGGAGTCGACGAGCAGTACTTC
j_gene: TRBJ2-1; v_gene: TRBV4-2; abundance: -; d_gene: -; CDR3aa: CASSPRPASPTYNEQFF; CDR3nt: TGTGCCAGCAGCCCTAGACCGGCTAGCCCAACCTACAATGAGCAGTTCTTC
j_gene: TRBJ2-7; v_gene: TRBV28; abundance: few; d_gene: TRBD1; CDR3aa: CASSLPGTGENEQYF; CDR3nt: TGTGCCAGCAGTTTACCCGGGACAGGGGAGAACGAGCAGTACTTC
j_gene: TRBJ2-3; v_gene: TRBV5-4; abundance: many; d_gene: -; CDR3aa: CASGRSGSFSADTQYF; CDR3nt: TGTGCCAGCGGACGATCAGGGAGTTTTAGTGCAGATACGCAGTATTTT
j_gene: TRBJ2-1; v_gene: TRBV12-3/TRBV12-4; abundance: few; d_gene: TRBD2; CDR3aa: CASSRLAGDAYEQFF; CDR3nt: TGTGCCAGCAGCCGACTAGCGGGAGATGCCTATGAGCAGTTCTTC
j_gene: TRBJ2-3; v_gene: TRBV19; abundance: many; d_gene: -; CDR3aa: CASSISLGGADTQYF; CDR3nt: TGTGCCAGTAGTATATCCCTCGGAGGGGCAGATACGCAGTATTTT
j_gene: TRBJ2-1; v_gene: TRBV6-2/TRBV6-3; abundance: many; d_gene: -; CDR3aa: CASSYSQSRGPWAGGQFF; CDR3nt: TGTGCCAGCAGTTACTCGCAGTCTCGTGGGCCCTGGGCCGGTGGGCAGTTCTTC
j_gene: TRBJ2-2; v_gene: TRBV5-1; abundance: -; d_gene: TRBD2; CDR3aa: CASSSAGVGSGELFF; CDR3nt: TGCGCCAGCAGCTCAGCGGGAGTAGGATCCGGGGAGCTGTTTTTT
j_gene: TRBJ1-6; v_gene: TRBV7-9; abundance: many; d_gene: -; CDR3aa: CASSLGRSYNSPLHF; CDR3nt: TGTGCCAGCAGCTTGGGCAGGAGCTATAATTCACCCCTCCACTTT
j_gene: TRBJ2-2; v_gene: TRBV20-1; abundance: many; d_gene: TRBD1; CDR3aa: CSARAGTGNTGELFF; CDR3nt: TGCAGTGCTAGAGCTGGGACAGGGAACACCGGGGAGCTGTTTTTT
j_gene: TRBJ2-1; v_gene: TRBV7-3; abundance: many; d_gene: -; CDR3aa: CASSLLPSRNEQFF; CDR3nt: TGTGCCAGCAGCTTACTCCCCTCACGGAATGAGCAGTTCTTC
j_gene: TRBJ2-7; v_gene: TRBV21-1; abundance: -; d_gene: -; CDR3aa: CASSEVGSGNYEQYF; CDR3nt: -
j_gene: TRBJ1-1; v_gene: TRBV18; abundance: -; d_gene: TRBD1; CDR3aa: CTSSPSSATGTEAFF; CDR3nt: TGTACCAGCTCCCCATCATCCGCGACAGGGACTGAAGCTTTCTTT
j_gene: TRBJ2-1; v_gene: TRBV18; abundance: many; d_gene: TRBD2; CDR3aa: CASSPPGAGGPSSEQFF; CDR3nt: TGTGCCAGCTCACCACCCGGTGCGGGAGGGCCTAGTAGTGAGCAGTTCTTC
j_gene: TRBJ1-1; v_gene: TRBV27; abundance: -; d_gene: -; CDR3aa: CAGSLPRPNRAEAFF; CDR3nt: TGTGCCGGCAGTTTACCAAGGCCTAACCGGGCTGAAGCTTTCTTT
j_gene: TRBJ2-4; v_gene: TRBV15; abundance: many; d_gene: -; CDR3aa: CATSRVGEIDIQYF; CDR3nt: TGTGCCACCAGCAGAGTAGGCGAGATCGACATTCAGTACTTC
j_gene: TRBJ2-7; v_gene: TRBV7-6; abundance: many; d_gene: -; CDR3aa: CASSLGRGYEQYF; CDR3nt: TGTGCCAGCAGCTTAGGTCGGGGGTACGAGCAGTACTTC
j_gene: TRBJ2-3; v_gene: TRBV5-5; abundance: many; d_gene: -; CDR3aa: CASSQRGGWSYSDTQYF; CDR3nt: TGTGCCAGCAGCCAACGGGGCGGATGGTCCTACTCAGATACGCAGTATTTT
j_gene: TRBJ2-7; v_gene: TRBV29-1; abundance: few; d_gene: -; CDR3aa: CSANTDRINEQYF; CDR3nt: TGCAGCGCTAACACGGACAGAATCAACGAGCAGTACTTC
j_gene: TRBJ2-7; v_gene: TRBV4-2; abundance: many; d_gene: -; CDR3aa: CASSPEVYYEQYF; CDR3nt: TGTGCCAGCAGCCCGGAGGTGTACTACGAGCAGTACTTC
j_gene: TRBJ2-2; v_gene: TRBV7-9; abundance: -; d_gene: TRBD2; CDR3aa: CASSQTSGRIPTGVLFF; CDR3nt: TGTGCCAGCAGCCAGACTAGCGGGAGGATTCCCACCGGGGTGCTGTTTTTT
j_gene: TRBJ2-3; v_gene: TRBV20-1; abundance: many; d_gene: TRBD1; CDR3aa: CSARDLDRVFTDTQYF; CDR3nt: TGCAGTGCTAGGGATCTGGACAGGGTATTCACAGATACGCAGTATTTT
j_gene: TRBJ2-6; v_gene: TRBV29-1; abundance: -; d_gene: -; CDR3aa: CSVERSGANVLTF; CDR3nt: TGCAGCGTTGAACGCTCTGGGGCCAATGTCCTGACTTTC
j_gene: TRBJ1-4; v_gene: TRBV7-6; abundance: medium-sized; d_gene: -; CDR3aa: CASSLSGRGGREKLFF; CDR3nt: TGTGCCAGCAGCTTATCAGGAAGGGGGGGACGCGAAAAACTGTTTTTT
j_gene: TRBJ2-7; v_gene: TRBV12-3/TRBV12-4; abundance: -; d_gene: -; CDR3aa: CASSLTVYEQYF; CDR3nt: TGTGCCAGCAGTCTCACGGTCTACGAGCAGTACTTC
j_gene: TRBJ2-7; v_gene: TRBV7-9; abundance: -; d_gene: -; CDR3aa: CASSWSYEQHF; CDR3nt: TGTGCCAGCAGCTGGAGCTACGAGCAGCACTTC
j_gene: TRBJ2-5; v_gene: TRBV14; abundance: many; d_gene: -; CDR3aa: CASSQDYWETQYF; CDR3nt: TGTGCCAGCAGCCAAGATTATTGGGAGACCCAGTACTTC
j_gene: TRBJ2-7; v_gene: TRBV7-9; abundance: many; d_gene: TRBD1; CDR3aa: CASSSSNRGSSYEQYF; CDR3nt: TGTGCCAGCAGCTCCTCGAACAGGGGCTCCTCCTACGAGCAGTACTTC
j_gene: TRBJ2-1; v_gene: TRBV4-3; abundance: many; d_gene: TRBD1; CDR3aa: CASSRNQGAYNEQFF; CDR3nt: TGCGCCAGCAGCCGAAACCAGGGGGCCTACAATGAGCAGTTCTTC
j_gene: TRBJ2-1; v_gene: TRBV19; abundance: -; d_gene: TRBD2; CDR3aa: CASSPLAGGLNNEQFF; CDR3nt: TGTGCCAGTAGTCCACTAGCGGGAGGGCTAAACAATGAGCAGTTCTTC